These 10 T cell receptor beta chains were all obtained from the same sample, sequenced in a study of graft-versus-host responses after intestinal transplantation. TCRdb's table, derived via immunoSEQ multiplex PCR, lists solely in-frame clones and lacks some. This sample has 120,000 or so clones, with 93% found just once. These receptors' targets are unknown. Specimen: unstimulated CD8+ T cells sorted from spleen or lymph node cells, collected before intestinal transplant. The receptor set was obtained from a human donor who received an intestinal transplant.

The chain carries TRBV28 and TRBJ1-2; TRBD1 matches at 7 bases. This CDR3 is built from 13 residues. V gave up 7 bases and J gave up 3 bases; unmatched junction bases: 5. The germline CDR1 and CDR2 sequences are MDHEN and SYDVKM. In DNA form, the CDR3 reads TGTGCCAGCATCGGGACAGACGACTATGGCTACACCTTC. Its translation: CASIGTDDYGYTF.

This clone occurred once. The CDR3 region has the DNA TGTGCCAGCAGTTTAGGGACAGTTAATCAGCCCCAGCATTTT. Its protein product is CASSLGTVNQPQHF. The rearrangement joins TRBV27 to TRBJ1-5; TRBD1 aligns across 7 bases. CDR1 is MNHEY, CDR2 SMNVEV, per germline (reference sequence). This CDR3 region has 14 residues. The ends lost 2 bases at V and 4 bases at J; junction bases unmatched: 2.

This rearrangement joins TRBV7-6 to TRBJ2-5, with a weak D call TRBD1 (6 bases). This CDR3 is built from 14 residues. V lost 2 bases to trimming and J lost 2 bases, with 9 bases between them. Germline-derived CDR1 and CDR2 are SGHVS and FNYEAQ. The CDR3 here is CASSLRGQQETQYF. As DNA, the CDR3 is TGTGCCAGCAGCTTACGAGGACAGCAAGAGACCCAGTACTTC.

The CDR3 nucleotides read TGTGCCAGCAGTTTAGGCTTCCAACACACGGATACGCAGTATTTT. Translated: CASSLGFQHTDTQYF. The chain couples TRBV28 to TRBJ2-3; no clear D. Germline V lookup: CDR1 MDHEN, CDR2 SYDVKM. There are 15 residues in the CDR3. V lost 2 bases, J lost 6 bases, and 15 bases lay in between.

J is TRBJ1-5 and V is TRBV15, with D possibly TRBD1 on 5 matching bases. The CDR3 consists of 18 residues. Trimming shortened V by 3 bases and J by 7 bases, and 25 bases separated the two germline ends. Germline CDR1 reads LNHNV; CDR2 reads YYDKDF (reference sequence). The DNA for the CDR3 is TGTGCCACCAGCAGGGGGGGGTTGGGACGTACCTTGAGGCAGCCCCAGCATTTT. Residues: CATSRGGLGRTLRQPQHF.

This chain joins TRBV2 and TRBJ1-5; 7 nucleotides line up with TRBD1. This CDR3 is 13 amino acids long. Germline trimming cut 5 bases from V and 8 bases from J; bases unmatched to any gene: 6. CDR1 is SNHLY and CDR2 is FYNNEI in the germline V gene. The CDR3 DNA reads TGTGCCAGCAGTTTACAGGGGAAGGAGCCCCAGCATTTT. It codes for CASSLQGKEPQHF.

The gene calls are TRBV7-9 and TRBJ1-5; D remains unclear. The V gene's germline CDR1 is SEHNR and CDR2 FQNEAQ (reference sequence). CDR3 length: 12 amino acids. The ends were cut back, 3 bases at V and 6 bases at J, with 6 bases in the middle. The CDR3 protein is CASSFSSQPQHF. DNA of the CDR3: TGTGCCAGCAGCTTCTCAAGTCAGCCCCAGCATTTT.

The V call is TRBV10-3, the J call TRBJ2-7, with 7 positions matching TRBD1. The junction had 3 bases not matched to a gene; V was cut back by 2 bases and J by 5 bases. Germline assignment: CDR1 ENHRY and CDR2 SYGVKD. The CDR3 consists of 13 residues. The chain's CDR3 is CAISERDSHEQYF. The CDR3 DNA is TGTGCCATCAGTGAGCGGGACAGTCACGAGCAGTACTTC.

CDR3 in DNA: TGTGCCAGCAGTAACAGGGTCAATGAGCAGTTCTTC. Its protein is CASSNRVNEQFF. The chain joins TRBV6-1 to TRBJ2-1; tentative D call: TRBD1 (6 bases). Looked up from germline, CDR1 is MNHNS and CDR2 is SASEGT. Trimming left V 5 bases short and J 6 bases short, with 8 bases between. The CDR3 totals 12 residues.

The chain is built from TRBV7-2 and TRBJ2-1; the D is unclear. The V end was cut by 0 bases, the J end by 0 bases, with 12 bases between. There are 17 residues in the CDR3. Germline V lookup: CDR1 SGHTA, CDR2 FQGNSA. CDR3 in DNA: TGTGCCAGCAGCTTAGCGCCCCCAGGAAGCTCCTACAATGAGCAGTTCTTC. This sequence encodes CASSLAPPGSSYNEQFF.